Described below is a single T cell receptor (beta chain) sequence and its context. Its antigen remains unidentified. Clones were sequenced by immunoSEQ multiplex PCR, and TCRdb holds only the in-frame ones, with some missing. This sample has 300,000 to 400,000 clones; just over 90% occur once, and the top ten carry 3.9%. This entry belongs to a study of Ad26.COV2.S vaccination and SARS-CoV-2 variants. Study-wide results and limits: Analyses that measured TCR breadth and depth may have underestimated total T cell responses. The authors reported substantial breadth in spike-specific CD8+ and CD4+ T cell responses after vaccination. Vaccinated and placebo-treated recipients had similar non-spike TCR breadth.

The receptor was isolated from a human donor who had recovered from COVID-19. Sequencing was performed on peripheral blood, taken after recovery from COVID-19.

CDR3 sequence reads: CASSVESNQPQHF. The DNA of the CDR3 is TGTGCCAGCAGCGTCGAGAGCAATCAGCCCCAGCATTTT. The chain links TRBV9 to TRBJ1-5; D not certain. V shed 2 bases and J shed 1 base, with 4 bases lying between them. The CDR3 contains 13 residues. Germline V gene lookup returns CDR1 SGDLS and CDR2 YYNGEE.